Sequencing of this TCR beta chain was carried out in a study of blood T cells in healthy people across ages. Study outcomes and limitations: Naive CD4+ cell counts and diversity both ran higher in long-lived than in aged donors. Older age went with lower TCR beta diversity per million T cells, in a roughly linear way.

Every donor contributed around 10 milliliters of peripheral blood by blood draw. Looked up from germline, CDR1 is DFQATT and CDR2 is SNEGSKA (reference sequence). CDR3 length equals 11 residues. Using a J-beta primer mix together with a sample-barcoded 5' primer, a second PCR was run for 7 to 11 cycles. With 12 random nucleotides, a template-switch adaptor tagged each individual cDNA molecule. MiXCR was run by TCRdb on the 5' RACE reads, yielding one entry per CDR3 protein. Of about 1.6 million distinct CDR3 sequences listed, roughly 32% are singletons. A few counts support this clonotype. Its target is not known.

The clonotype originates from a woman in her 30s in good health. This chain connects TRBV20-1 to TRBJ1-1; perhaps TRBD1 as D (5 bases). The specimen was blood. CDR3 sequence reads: CRTRGRAEAFF. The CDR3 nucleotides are TGCAGGACGAGGGGTAGGGCTGAAGCTTTCTTT.